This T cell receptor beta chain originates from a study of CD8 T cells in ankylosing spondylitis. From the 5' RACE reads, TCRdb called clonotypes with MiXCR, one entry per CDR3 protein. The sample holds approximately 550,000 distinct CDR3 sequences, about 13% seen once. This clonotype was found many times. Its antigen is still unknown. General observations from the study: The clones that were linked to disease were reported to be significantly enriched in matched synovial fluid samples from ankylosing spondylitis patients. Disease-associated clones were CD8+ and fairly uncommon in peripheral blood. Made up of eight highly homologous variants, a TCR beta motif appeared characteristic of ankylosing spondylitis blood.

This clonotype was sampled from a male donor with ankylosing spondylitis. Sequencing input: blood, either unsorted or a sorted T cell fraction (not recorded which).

This chain's CDR3 is CASTMTDNQPQHF. CDR3 bases: TGTGCCAGCACCATGACCGACAATCAGCCCCAGCATTTT. The chain uses TRBV12-3 or TRBV12-4 and TRBJ1-5; no clear D. Trimming cost V 7 bases and J 3 bases, with 10 bases left between them. CDR3 length: 13 residues.